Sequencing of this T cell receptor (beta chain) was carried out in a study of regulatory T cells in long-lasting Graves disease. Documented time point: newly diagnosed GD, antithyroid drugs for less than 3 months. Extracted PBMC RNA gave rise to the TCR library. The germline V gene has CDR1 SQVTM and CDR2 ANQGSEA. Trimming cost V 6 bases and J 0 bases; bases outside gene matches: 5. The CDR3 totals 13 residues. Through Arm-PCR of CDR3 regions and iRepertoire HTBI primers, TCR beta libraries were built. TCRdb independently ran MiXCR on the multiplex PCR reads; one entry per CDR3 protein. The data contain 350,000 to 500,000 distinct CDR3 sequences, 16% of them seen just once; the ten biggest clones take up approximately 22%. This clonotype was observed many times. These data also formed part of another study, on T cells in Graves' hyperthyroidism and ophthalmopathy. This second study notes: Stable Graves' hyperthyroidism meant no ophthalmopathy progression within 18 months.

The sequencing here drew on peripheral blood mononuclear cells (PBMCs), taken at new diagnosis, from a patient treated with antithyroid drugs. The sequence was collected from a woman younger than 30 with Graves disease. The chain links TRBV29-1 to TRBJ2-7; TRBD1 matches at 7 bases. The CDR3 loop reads CSVLGTDSYEQYF. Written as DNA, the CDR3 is TGCAGCGTCCTTGGGACAGACTCCTACGAGCAGTACTTC.